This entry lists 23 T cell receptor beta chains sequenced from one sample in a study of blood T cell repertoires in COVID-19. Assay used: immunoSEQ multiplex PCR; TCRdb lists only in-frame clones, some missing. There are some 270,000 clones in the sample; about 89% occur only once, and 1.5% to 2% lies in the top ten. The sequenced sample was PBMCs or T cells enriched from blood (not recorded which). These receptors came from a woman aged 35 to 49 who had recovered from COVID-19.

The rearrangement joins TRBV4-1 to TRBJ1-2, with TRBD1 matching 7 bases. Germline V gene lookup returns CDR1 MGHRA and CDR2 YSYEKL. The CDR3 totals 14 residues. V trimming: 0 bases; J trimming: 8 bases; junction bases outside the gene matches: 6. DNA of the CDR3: TGCGCCAGCAGCCAAGAAGCGACAGGGCTCGGCTACACCTTC. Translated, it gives CASSQEATGLGYTF.

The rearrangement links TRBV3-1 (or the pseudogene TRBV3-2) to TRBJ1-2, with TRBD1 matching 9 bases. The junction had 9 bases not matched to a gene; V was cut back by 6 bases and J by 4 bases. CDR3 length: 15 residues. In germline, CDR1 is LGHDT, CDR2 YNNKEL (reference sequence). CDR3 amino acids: CASSQNRGPGYGYTF. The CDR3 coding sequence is TGTGCCAGCAGTCAAAACAGGGGGCCGGGCTATGGCTACACCTTC.

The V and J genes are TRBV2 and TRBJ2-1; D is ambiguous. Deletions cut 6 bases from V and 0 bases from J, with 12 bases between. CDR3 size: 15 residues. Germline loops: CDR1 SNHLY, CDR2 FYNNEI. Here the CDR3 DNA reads TGTGCCAGCAGCGCCAGGAAGAGCTCCTACAATGAGCAGTTCTTC. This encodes CASSARKSSYNEQFF.

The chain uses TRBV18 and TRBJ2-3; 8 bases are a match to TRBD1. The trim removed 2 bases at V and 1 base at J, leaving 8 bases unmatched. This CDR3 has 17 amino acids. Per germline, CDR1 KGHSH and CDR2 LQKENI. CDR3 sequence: CASSPNKQGGGTDTQYF. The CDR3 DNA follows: TGTGCCAGCTCACCAAATAAACAGGGGGGAGGCACAGATACGCAGTATTTT.

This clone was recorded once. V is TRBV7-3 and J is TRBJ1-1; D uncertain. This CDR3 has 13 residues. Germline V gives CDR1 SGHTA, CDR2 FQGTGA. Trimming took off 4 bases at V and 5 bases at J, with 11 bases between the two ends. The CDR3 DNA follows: TGTGCCAGCAGCTCCCCAGGTTCGACTGAAGCTTTCTTT. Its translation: CASSSPGSTEAFF.

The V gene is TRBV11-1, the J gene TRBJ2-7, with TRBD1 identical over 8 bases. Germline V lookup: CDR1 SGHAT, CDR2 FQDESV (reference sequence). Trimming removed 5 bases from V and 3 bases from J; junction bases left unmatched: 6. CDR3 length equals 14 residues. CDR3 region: CASSGQGSSYEQYF. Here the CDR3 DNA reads TGTGCCAGCAGCGGACAGGGAAGTAGCTACGAGCAGTACTTC.

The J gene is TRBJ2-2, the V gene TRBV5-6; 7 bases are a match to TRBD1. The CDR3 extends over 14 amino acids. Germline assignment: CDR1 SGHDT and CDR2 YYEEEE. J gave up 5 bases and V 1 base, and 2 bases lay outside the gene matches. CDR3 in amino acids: CASSLTGVTGELFF. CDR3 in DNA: TGTGCCAGCAGCTTGACAGGGGTAACCGGGGAGCTGTTTTTT.

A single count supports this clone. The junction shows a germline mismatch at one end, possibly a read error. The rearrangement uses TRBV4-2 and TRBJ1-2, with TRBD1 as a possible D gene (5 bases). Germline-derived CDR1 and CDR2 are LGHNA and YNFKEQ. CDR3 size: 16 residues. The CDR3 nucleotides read TGTGCCAGCAGCCAAGATCGTCCAGGGATCAACTTTGGCTACACCTTC. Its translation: CASSQDRPGINFGYTF.

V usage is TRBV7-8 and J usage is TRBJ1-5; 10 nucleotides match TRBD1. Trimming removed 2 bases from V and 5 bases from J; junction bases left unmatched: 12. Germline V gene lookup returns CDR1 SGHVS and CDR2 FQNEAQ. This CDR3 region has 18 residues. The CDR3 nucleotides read TGTGCCAGCAGCTTATCAATCGTGGGACAGGGGAGGGATCAGCCCCAGCATTTT. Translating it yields CASSLSIVGQGRDQPQHF.

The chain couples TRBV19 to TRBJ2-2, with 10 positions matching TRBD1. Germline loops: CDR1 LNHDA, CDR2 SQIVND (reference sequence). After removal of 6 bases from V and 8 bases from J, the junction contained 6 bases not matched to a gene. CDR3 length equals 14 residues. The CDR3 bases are TGTGCCAGTAGGACCGACAGGGGGCGGGGGGAGCTGTTTTTT. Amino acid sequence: CASRTDRGRGELFF. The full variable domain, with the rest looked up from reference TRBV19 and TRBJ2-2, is DGGITQSPKYLFRKEGQNVTLSCEQNLNHDAMYWYRQDPGQGLRLIYYSQIVNDFQKGDIAEGYSVSREKKESFPLTVTSAQKNPTAFYLCASRTDRGRGELFFGEGSRLTVL.

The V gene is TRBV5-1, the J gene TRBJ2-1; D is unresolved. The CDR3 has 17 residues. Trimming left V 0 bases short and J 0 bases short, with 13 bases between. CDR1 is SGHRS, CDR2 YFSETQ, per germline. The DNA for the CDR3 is TGCGCCAGCAGCTTGGATACTTCTAGGAGCTCCTACAATGAGCAGTTCTTC. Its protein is CASSLDTSRSSYNEQFF. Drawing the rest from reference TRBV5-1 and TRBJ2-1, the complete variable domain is KAGVTQTPRYLIKTRGQQVTLSCSPISGHRSVSWYQQTPGQGLQFLFEYFSETQRNKGNFPGRFSGRQFSNSRSEMNVSTLELGDSALYLCASSLDTSRSSYNEQFFGPGTRLTVL.

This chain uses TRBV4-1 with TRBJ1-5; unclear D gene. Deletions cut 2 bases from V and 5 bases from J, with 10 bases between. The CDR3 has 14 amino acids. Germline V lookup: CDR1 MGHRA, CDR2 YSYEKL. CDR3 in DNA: TGCGCCAGCAGCCAACAAACCGGGGATCAGCCCCAGCATTTT. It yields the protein CASSQQTGDQPQHF.

The CDR3 sequence: CASSPGLAKYEQFF. The CDR3 region has the DNA TGCGCCAGCAGCCCGGGACTAGCGAAGTATGAGCAGTTCTTC. This chain joins TRBV5-1 and TRBJ2-1, with 10 nucleotides matching TRBD2. Trimming cost V 4 bases and J 8 bases; bases outside gene matches: 6. The CDR3 is made up of 14 amino acids. Germline CDR1 reads SGHRS; CDR2 reads YFSETQ.

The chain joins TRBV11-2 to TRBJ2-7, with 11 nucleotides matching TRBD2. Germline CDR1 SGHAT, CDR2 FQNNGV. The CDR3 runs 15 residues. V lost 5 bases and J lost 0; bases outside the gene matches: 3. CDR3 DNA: TGTGCCAGCAGCCGACTAGCGGGGAGCTCCTACGAGCAGTACTTC. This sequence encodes CASSRLAGSSYEQYF.

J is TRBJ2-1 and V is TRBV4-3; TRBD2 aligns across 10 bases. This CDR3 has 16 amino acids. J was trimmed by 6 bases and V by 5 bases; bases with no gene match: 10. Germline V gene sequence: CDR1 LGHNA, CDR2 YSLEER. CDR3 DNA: TGCGCCAGCAGCTTTGAAAGCGGGAGGGCCACCAATGAGCAGTTCTTC. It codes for CASSFESGRATNEQFF.

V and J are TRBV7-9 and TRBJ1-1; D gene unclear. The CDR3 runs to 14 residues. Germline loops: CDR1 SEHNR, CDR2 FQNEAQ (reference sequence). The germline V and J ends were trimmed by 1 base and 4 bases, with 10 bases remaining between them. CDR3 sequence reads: CASSLGGSSTEAFF. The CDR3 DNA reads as TGTGCCAGCAGCTTAGGAGGTTCGAGCACTGAAGCTTTCTTT.

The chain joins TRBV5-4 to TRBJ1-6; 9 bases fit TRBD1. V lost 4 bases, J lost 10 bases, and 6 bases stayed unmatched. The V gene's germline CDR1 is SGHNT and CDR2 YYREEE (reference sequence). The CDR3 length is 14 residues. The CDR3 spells CASSARTGDSPLHF. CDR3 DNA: TGTGCCAGCAGCGCCCGGACAGGGGACTCACCCCTCCACTTT.

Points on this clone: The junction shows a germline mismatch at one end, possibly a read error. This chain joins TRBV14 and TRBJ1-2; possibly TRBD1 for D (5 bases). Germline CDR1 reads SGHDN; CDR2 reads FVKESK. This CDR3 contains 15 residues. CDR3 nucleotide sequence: TGTGCCACCAGCCCGTGGGGGGGGACTAACTATGGCTACACCTTC. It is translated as CATSPWGGTNYGYTF.

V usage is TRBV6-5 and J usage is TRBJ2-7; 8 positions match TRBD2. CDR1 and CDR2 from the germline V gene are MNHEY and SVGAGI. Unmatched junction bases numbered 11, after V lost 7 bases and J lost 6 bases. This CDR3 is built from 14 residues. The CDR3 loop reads CASIQRESLFEQYF. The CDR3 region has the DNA TGTGCCAGCATACAGCGGGAGAGTTTGTTCGAGCAGTACTTC.

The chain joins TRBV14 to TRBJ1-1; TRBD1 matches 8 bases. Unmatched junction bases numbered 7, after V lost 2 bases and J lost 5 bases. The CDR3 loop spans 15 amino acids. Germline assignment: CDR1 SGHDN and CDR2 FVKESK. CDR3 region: CASSQLGQGGTEAFF. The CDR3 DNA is TGTGCCAGCAGCCAACTAGGACAGGGCGGGACTGAAGCTTTCTTT.

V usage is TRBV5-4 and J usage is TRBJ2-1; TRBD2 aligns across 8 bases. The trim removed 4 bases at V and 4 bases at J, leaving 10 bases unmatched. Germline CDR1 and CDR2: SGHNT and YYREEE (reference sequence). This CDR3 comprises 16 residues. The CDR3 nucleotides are TGTGCCAGCAGCCTTAACCTAGCGGGTGGGTACAATGAGCAGTTCTTC. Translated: CASSLNLAGGYNEQFF.

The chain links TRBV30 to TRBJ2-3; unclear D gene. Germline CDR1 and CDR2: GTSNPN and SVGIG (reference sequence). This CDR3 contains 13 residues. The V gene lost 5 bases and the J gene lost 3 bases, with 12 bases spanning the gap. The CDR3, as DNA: TGTGCCTGGCGCCCTAGTAGGACAGATACGCAGTATTTT. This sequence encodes CAWRPSRTDTQYF. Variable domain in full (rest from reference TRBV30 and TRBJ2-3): SQTIHQWPATLVQPVGSPLSLECTVEGTSNPNLYWYRQAAGRGLQLLFYSVGIGQISSEVPQNLSASRPQDRQFILSSKKLLLSDSGFYLCAWRPSRTDTQYFGPGTRLTVL.

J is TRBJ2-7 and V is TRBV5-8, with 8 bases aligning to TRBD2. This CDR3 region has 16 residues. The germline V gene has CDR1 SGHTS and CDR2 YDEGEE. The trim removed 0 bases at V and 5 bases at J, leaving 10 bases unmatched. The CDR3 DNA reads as TGTGCCAGCAGCTTGGCCTTGCGGACTAGCATAGACGAGCAGTACTTC. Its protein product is CASSLALRTSIDEQYF.